This T cell receptor (beta chain) was captured in a study of cytomegalovirus exposure and HLA in healthy donors. Study-level findings and limits: Both high specificity and high sensitivity reportedly marked the classifier's diagnosis of cytomegalovirus status. Looking again later, the authors saw that most CMV-associated TCR beta chains seemed HLA-restricted.

The CDR3 length is 15 residues. Per germline, CDR1 MNHEY and CDR2 SVGAGI. V trimming: 2 bases; J trimming: 6 bases; junction bases outside the gene matches: 8. Donors were ostensibly healthy at sampling, although undocumented immune exposures were probable. Regarding this clone: Its antigen is unknown.

60 Vbeta and 13 Jbeta primers were used in PCR. TCRdb keeps only in-frame clones here, not all; method: immunoSEQ multiplex PCR. Here the sample table reports fewer than 200,000 clones. The clonotype was recovered from a man aged 25 to 40 in good health and CMV-seronegative. The source material was PBMCs. This sequence joins TRBV6-5 and TRBJ1-2; 8 positions match TRBD1. The CDR3 sequence: CASSYGQGQANGYTF. The CDR3 nucleotides read TGTGCCAGCAGTTACGGACAGGGCCAGGCTAATGGCTACACCTTC.